This T cell receptor beta chain was sequenced during a study of blood T cell repertoires in COVID-19. About the study: Specimens from acute and convalescent COVID-19 originated in the United States, Italy and Spain. T cells, B-cell-depleted T cells, or PBMCs supplied cDNA or gDNA.

Seattle cases were enrolled at active infection and followed longitudinally. About this clone: One end of the junction fails to match germline, which may point to a read error.

Authors' methods: Estimation of nucleated cell counts relied on the amplification of reference gene primers. This table comes from immunoSEQ multiplex PCR, and its TCRdb copy is limited to in-frame clones, with some not included. V, J and clone size are taken as reported in that table, and D and trimming were inferred from the DNA itself. This sample has about 98,000 clones, with roughly 87% found just once. The sequenced sample was peripheral blood. The TCR comes from a woman in her 50s with COVID-19, enrolled during active disease.

The DNA of the CDR3 is TGTGCCAGCAGATTAGGTGGGGCGGGGGGTAATGAGCAGTTCTTC. It yields the protein CASRLGGAGGNEQFF. This chain links TRBV7-8 with TRBJ2-1; 8 bases fit TRBD2. This CDR3 has 15 amino acids. Germline CDR1 reads SGHVS; CDR2 reads FQNEAQ.